This entry is about one T cell receptor (beta chain). The antigen it binds to is not known. Nothing much larger sits one base from this clone, and base qualities are not available. Receptors were amplified or captured by the immunoSEQ multiplex PCR assay. For the multiplex PCR, a mixture combining 60 forward primers for TCR Vbeta segments and 13 reverse primers for TCR Jbeta segments was used. Amplification of the CDR3 region of rearranged TCR beta genes was performed with a multiplex PCR assay on genomic DNA. The Illumina HiSeq System was used to sequence the amplified TCR beta libraries as 87-base-pair reads. The paper's data handling went like this. Across the 700 or so repertoires, a later analysis counted some 80 million unique TCR beta chains, around 10 million of which were shared by at least two donors. Raw reads were error-corrected and collapsed into unique sequences by a nearest-neighbor algorithm in which closely related sequences were merged to remove PCR and sequencing errors. V, D and J gene segments were assigned by aligning CDR3 sequences to IMGT reference sequences. For a sequence to be retained, at least a six-nucleotide match to both a V gene segment and a J gene segment was required. A rearrangement counted as productive if the CDR3 had no stop codons and remained in frame with V and J, and every other rearrangement counted as non-productive. Following IMGT convention, CDR3 was defined as the stretch from the second conserved V-encoded cysteine to the conserved J-encoded phenylalanine. In an earlier analysis of roughly 610 of the donors, sequences lacking an unambiguous match to a single V gene segment were excluded. An earlier analysis of 500 to 600 of the donors classified V segments as functional when productive rearrangements were above 56.7% and as segregating when the standard deviation between donors was above 5%. A statistical classification framework was built to diagnose cytomegalovirus status from the catalog of TCR beta chain sequences. V and J gene assignment, in a later analysis, came from comparing TCR nucleotide sequences with IMGT/GENE-DB human TR gene sequences. The TCRdist pipeline was used in a later analysis to assign CDR3 sequences and most-parsimonious VDJ recombination scenarios. In a later analysis, every TCR beta chain was defined by the combination of its CDR3 amino acid sequence and its V-gene family, and reads without a unique V-gene family were dropped. As a way to deal with suspected cross-contamination and a sequencing artifact, a later analysis dropped hundreds of nucleotide sequences that were highly shared and had low generation probability. In a later analysis, a clonal expansion index for each public chain was calculated from normalized within-repertoire ranks of inferred template counts. In a later analysis, generation probabilities were computed with a VDJ recombination model fitted to out-of-frame rearrangements, and the resulting probabilities were checked against IGoR. A later analysis scored TCR-TCR, TCR-HLA and TCR-CMV co-occurrence with hypergeometric tests, applying a repertoire-size bias correction to TCR pairs. A later analysis estimated false discovery rates by permuting HLA or CMV assignments 20 times. In a later analysis, co-occurring TCRs were grouped using DBSCAN, with TCRdist sequence similarity added in when clustering inside HLA-allele-positive subsets. Repertoires with fewer than 30,000 or more than 120,000 public chains, plus five repertoires with anomalous nucleotide sharing, were excluded from co-occurrence clustering. TCRdb re-hosts the immuneACCESS table, in-frame sequences only. Its copies lack some clones; in the studies checked, an unresolved V gene accounts for under half of them, and the cause for the rest is not known. For V, J and clone size, that table is used; D and trimming come from the DNA. In this sample the table shows under 130,000 clones, 60% to 75% of which occur a single time. The top ten hold roughly 11% of the sample.

The data were taken from a study of cytomegalovirus exposure and HLA in healthy donors listed by TCRdb under 2017. Context from the whole study: An earlier analysis of approximately 640 of the donors reported 250 to 300 Gb of sequence data and around 120 million unique TCR beta sequences from about 200 million T cells. An early release covering 500 to 750 HLA-typed donors comprised 250 to 350 gigabases of sequencing data and approximately 80 million unique TCR sequences. Among the roughly 380 genotyped donors, around 81% belonged to the genetic ancestry cluster associated with self-reported Caucasian donors. The study aimed to test whether signatures of past pathogen exposure could be identified by cataloging public T cell receptors. Using immunosequencing, the study profiled T cell repertoires from fewer than 700 subjects and related those repertoires to cytomegalovirus serostatus. Along with the roughly 670-subject first cohort, a separate validation cohort of about 110 different subjects was used. High-throughput TCR immunosequencing, statistical association of individual TCRs with disease status, and machine learning were combined to predict cytomegalovirus infection status. In a later analysis, previously published TCR beta repertoires from 666 donors were re-analyzed and high-resolution HLA genotyping was added so that TCR occurrence patterns could be studied. In the later analysis, no new phenotypic data were used to find candidate immune exposures; instead, reliance was placed on TCR beta sequences and their occurrence across donors. To decide whether each TCR beta V gene segment behaved as functional or pseudogenic, an earlier analysis of some 540 of the donors relied on high-throughput TCR beta sequencing. Donor age, sex, ethnicity and CMV serostatus were collected together with the repertoire data. A later genetic analysis took genome-wide SNP genotypes for about 65% of the 666 donors and used that subset as a discovery cohort. Every repertoire in the discovery cohort had been generated on one and the same sequencing platform. Both class I and class II loci were covered by HLA typing, at four-digit resolution. The number of typed donors differed by locus: roughly 620-640 for A, B, C, DRB1 and DQB1; 522 for DQA1; 606 for DPA1; and 450 to 480 for DPB1. Four or five DR-DQ haplotypes were treated as single units for association and clustering because of strong linkage in the cohort. Among some 410 genotyped donors of the cohort, an average of approximately 240,000 unique TCR beta nucleotide sequences were sequenced per donor, roughly 20% of them non-productive. Paper-wide results and their limitations: A further reported finding was that TCR beta sequences accurately predicted the HLA-A and HLA-B alleles for most subjects in the first cohort. When HLA alleles, especially DR and DQ, strongly co-occurred, attributing TCR associations to individual alleles was difficult. The classifier was reported to diagnose cytomegalovirus status with high specificity and sensitivity in both the original cohort and the validation cohort. In this cohort, only TCR beta chains were sequenced, and detectable features were limited by the absence of alpha or paired-chain data. In vitro tests confirmed that three of the cytomegalovirus-associated TCR beta chains recognize cytomegalovirus antigens. Linkage disequilibrium might explain the correlated functional status among segregating V segments, but an unknown experimental factor could not be excluded. Some 15 rarely observed V segments, including chromosome 9 orphons, were excluded from the earlier analysis of 550 to 700 of the donors because counts were too low. A total of fewer than 200 TCR beta chains were listed by the study as associated with cytomegalovirus. In an earlier analysis of around 600 of the donors, most TCR beta V segments appeared in productive rearrangements about 87% or about 30% of the time, broadly matching IMGT annotations. In a later analysis, several top co-occurrence clusters were reported to appear linked to parvovirus B19, influenza, CMV and Epstein-Barr virus. CMV serostatus was the only immune exposure information available for the cohort. In a later analysis, HLA-associated TCR beta chains showed more clonal expansion and lower generation probabilities than non-associated chains that were equally common. Because HLA typing was missing for some donors at each locus, association tests included only the typed subset. Specific HLA alleles were associated with 15,000 to 20,000 TCR beta sequences at a false discovery rate of 0.05 in a later analysis. A group of highly shared sequence variants was considered likely to be a technical artifact of the sequencing pipeline. Compared with the roughly 700-donor mean, donors in an Asian-associated ancestry cluster had fewer N-insertions in productive TCRs, according to a later genetic analysis. The authors suggested that the approach could potentially be generalized to other disease states and immunological phenotypes. Across donors, most TCR sequences were observed very rarely, whereas some public TCRs were present in many individuals. V-gene and J-gene trimming of TCR beta chains was associated with a missense DCLRE1C variant in a later genetic analysis, and the association was replicated in an independent cohort. A later analysis found that most CMV-associated TCR beta chains appeared HLA-restricted, with HLA associations seemingly driven largely by CMV exposure. According to a later analysis, TCR association rates differed among HLA loci, with DRB1 alleles showing the most associated TCRs and HLA-C alleles showing the fewest. Sequencing depth was assumed to be roughly uniform across donors in the presence/absence analyses, though that assumption may not hold. Some IMGT-functional V segments, including TRBV6-2 and TRBV6-3, could not be distinguished by the 87-base-pair reads and were therefore excluded.

Unmatched junction bases come to 2, with V trimmed by 0 bases and J by 3 bases. Per the germline V gene, MGHRA is the CDR1 and YSYEKL is the CDR2. Inclusive of the bounding cysteine and phenylalanine, the CDR3 is 15 residues long. Kept here is only the CDR3 DNA, which spans 45 bases and is read in frame from base 1. In total, just over 650 healthy bone marrow donors made up the cohort. At the time of sampling, every cohort member was nominally healthy, though immune exposures that went unrecorded were likely present. The donor was CMV seropositive and was included in the group of some 290 seropositive cohort members. A peripheral blood sample was provided by each donor, and peripheral blood mononuclear cells were used for TCR beta sequencing. Genomic DNA was extracted from the blood cell samples with the Qiagen DNeasy Blood Extraction Kit.

The chain is encoded by TRBV4-1 joined to TRBJ1-1; 9 middle bases align to TRBD1. This receptor was taken from a man aged 35 to 55 in good health and CMV-seropositive. Specimen: PBMCs. The CDR3 in this case is CASSQDRTGDTEAFF. In nucleotide form, the sequence is TGCGCCAGCAGCCAAGACCGGACAGGGGACACTGAAGCTTTCTTT.